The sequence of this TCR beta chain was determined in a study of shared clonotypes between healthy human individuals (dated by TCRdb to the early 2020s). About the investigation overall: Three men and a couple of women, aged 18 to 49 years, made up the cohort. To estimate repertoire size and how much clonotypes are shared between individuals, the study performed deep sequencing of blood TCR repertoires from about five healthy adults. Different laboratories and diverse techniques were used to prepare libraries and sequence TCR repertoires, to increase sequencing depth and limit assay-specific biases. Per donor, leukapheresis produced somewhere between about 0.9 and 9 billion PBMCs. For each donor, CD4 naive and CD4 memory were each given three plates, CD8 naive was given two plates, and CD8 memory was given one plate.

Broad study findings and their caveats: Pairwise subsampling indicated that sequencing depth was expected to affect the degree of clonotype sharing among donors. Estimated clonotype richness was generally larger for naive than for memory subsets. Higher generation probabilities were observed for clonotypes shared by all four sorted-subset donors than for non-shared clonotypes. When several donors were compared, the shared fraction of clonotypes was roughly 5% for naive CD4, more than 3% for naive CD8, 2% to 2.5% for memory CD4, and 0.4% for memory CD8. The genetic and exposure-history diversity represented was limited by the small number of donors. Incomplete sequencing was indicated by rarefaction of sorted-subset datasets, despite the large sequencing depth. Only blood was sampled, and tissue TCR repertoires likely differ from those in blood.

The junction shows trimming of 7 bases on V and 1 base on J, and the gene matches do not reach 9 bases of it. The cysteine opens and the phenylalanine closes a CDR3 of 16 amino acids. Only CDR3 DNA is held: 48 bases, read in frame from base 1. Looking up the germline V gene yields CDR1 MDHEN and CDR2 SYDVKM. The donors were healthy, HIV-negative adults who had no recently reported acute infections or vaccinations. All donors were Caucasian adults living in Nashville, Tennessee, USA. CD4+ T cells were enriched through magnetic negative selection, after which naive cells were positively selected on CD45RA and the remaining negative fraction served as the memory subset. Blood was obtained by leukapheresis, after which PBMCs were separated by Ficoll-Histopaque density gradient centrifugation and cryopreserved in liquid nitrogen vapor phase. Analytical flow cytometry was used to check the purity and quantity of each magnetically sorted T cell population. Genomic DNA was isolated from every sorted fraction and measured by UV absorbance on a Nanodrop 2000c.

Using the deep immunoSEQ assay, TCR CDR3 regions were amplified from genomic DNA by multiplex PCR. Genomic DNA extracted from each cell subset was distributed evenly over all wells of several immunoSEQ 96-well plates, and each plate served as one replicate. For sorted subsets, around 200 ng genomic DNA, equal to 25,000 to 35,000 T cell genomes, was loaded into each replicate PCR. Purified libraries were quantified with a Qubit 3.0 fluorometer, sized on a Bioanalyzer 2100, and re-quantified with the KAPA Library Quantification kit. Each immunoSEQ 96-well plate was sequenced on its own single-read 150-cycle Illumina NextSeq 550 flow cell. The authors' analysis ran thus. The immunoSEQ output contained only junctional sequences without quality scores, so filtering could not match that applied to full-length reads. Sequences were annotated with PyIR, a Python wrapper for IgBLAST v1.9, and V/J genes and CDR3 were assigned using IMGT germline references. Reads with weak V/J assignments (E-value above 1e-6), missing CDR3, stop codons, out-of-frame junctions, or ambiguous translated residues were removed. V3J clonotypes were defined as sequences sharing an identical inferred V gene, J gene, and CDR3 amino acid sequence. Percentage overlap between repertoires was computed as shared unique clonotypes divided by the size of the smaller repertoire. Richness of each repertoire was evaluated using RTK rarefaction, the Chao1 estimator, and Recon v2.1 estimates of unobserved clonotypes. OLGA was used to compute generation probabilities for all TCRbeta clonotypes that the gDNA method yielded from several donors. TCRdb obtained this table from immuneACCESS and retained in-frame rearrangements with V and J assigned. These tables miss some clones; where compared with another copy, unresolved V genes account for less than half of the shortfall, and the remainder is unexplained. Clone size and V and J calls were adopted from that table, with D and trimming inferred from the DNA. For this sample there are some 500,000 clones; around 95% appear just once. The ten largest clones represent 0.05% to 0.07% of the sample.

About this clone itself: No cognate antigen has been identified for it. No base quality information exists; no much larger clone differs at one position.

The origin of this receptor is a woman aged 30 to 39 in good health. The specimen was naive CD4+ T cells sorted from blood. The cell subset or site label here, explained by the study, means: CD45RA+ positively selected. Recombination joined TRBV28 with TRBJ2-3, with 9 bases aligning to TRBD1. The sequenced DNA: TGTGCCAGCACACTCCAACAGGGGGCCGGCACAGATACGCAGTATTTT. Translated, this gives CASTLQQGAGTDTQYF.